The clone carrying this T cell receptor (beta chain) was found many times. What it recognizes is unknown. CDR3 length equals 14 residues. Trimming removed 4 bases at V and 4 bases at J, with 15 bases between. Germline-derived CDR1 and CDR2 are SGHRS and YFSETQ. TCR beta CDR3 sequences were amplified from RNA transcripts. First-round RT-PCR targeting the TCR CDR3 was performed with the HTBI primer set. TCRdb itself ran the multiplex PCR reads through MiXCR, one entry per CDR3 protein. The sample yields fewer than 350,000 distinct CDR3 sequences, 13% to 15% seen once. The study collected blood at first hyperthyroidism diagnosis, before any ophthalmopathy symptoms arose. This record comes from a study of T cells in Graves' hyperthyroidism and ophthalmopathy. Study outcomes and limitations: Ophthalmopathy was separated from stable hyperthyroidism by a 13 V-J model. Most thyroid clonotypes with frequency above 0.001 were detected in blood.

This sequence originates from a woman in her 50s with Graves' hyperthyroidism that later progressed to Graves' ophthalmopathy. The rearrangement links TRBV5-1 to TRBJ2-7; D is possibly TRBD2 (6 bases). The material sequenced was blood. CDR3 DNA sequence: TGCGCCAGCAGCCTTACGGGAGATTGGTACGAGCAGTACTTC. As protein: CASSLTGDWYEQYF.